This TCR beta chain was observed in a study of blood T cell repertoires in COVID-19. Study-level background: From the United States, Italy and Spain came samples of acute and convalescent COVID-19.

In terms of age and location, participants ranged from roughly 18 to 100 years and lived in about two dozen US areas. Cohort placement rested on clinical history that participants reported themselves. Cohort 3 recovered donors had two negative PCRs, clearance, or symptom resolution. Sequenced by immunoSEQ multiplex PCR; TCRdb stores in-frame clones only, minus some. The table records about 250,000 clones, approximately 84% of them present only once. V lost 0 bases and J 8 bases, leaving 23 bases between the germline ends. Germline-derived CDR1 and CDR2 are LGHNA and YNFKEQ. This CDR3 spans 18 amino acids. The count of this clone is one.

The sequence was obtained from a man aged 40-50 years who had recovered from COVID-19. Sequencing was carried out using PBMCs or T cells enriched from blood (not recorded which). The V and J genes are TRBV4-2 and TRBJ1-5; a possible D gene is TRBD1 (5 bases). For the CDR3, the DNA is TGTGCCAGCAGCCAAGATTTGACAGAGGTACGGATTTTGAAGCCCCAGCATTTT. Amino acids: CASSQDLTEVRILKPQHF.